The clone carrying this TCR beta chain was picked up many times. This record comes from a study of blood T cell repertoires in COVID-19. Study at large: From the United States, Italy and Spain came samples of acute and convalescent COVID-19. T cells, B-cell-depleted T cells, or PBMCs supplied cDNA or gDNA.

How the authors handled the data: Scientists estimated how many nucleated cells there were by amplifying reference gene primers. Method: immunoSEQ multiplex PCR; TCRdb's copy keeps in-frame clones and lacks some. V and J calls and clone size follow that table, whereas D and trimming were derived from the DNA. The sample lists some 150,000 clones, about 80% occurring once. CDR3 size: 16 residues. This sequence originates from a human donor in a cohort sampled during active COVID-19. Sequenced sample: peripheral blood. The chain joins TRBV21-1 to TRBJ1-5; TRBD1 is the table's D call, not checked against the DNA. TRBV21-1 is a documented pseudogene. In DNA, the CDR3 is TGTGCCAGCGTCCCCCGACAGGGGGATAGCAATCAGCCCCAGCATTTT. Translated: CASVPRQGDSNQPQHF.